The clone carrying this T cell receptor (beta chain) showed up just a few times. The antigen is undetermined. These data are taken from a study of blood T cells in healthy people across ages. General observations from the study: One million T cells yielded diversity estimates that were considered underestimates. The long-lived group displayed more naive CD4+ cells, plus higher diversity, than the aged donors did.

The authors ran a second PCR of roughly 7 to 11 cycles using a sample-barcoded 5' primer and a J-beta primer mix. TCRdb passed the 5' RACE reads through MiXCR, listing each CDR3 protein once. The sample lists 650,000 to 950,000 distinct CDR3 sequences; under 45% were seen once. With 0 bases clipped from V and 4 bases from J, the junction kept 4 bases outside the gene matches. Germline CDR1 reads SGHTA; CDR2 reads FQGNSA. There are 15 residues in the CDR3. Sequencing was carried out using blood. The V call is TRBV7-2, the J call TRBJ1-2, with 8 bases matching TRBD1. This receptor was obtained from a man in his sixties in good health. In DNA, the CDR3 is TGTGCCAGCAGCTTAGCAGCAGGGGGCAGCTATGGCTACACCTTC. As protein: CASSLAAGGSYGYTF.